Sequencing of this TCR beta chain was carried out in a study of blood T cell repertoires in COVID-19. In the authors' workflow: From reference gene primer amplification, estimates of nucleated cell counts were derived. Clones were sequenced by immunoSEQ multiplex PCR, and TCRdb holds only the in-frame ones, with some missing. V and J calls and clone size are copied from that table; D and trimming were computed from the DNA. The table has approximately 400,000 clones, roughly four fifths seen once. V shed 4 bases and J 2 bases; nucleotides not matched to a gene: 8. There are 16 residues in the CDR3. Germline V gene data show CDR1 as LGHNA and CDR2 as YSLEER. Participants had their cohort set by participant-reported clinical history.

The rearrangement uses TRBV4-3 and TRBJ2-1, with 7 positions matching TRBD1. This receptor was identified in a woman in her fifties or sixties who had recovered from COVID-19. Sequencing was done on a sample of PBMCs or T cells enriched from blood (not recorded which). The CDR3 reads CASSRQGGSTYNEQFF. CDR3 nucleotides: TGCGCCAGCAGCCGGCAAGGGGGCAGTACCTACAATGAGCAGTTCTTC.